This T cell receptor (beta chain) originates from a study of resident and recirculating memory T cells in vitiligo. Across the study: Each patient gave two lesional and two nonlesional epidermal shave biopsies, plus PBMCs.

TCRdb's copy holds only in-frame clones and misses some; the assay was immunoSEQ multiplex PCR. The data contain more than 35,000 clones, around 90% of them singletons. Findings and limits, study-wide: Different lesions suggested infiltration by different T cell clones.

After removal of 11 bases from V and 0 bases from J, the junction contained 3 bases not matched to a gene. Germline CDR1 and CDR2: MNHNY and SVGAGI (reference sequence). This CDR3 contains 13 residues. Of note for this clone: Antigen specificity is unknown.

The J gene is TRBJ2-1, the V gene TRBV6-6; 8 bases align to TRBD2. The receptor was isolated from a male donor with vitiligo. Sequencing used blood. CDR3 amino acids: CAGGGPSYNEQFF. Written as DNA, the CDR3 is TGTGCCGGCGGGGGGCCCTCCTACAATGAGCAGTTCTTC.